The clone carrying this TCR beta chain was recorded once. This entry is derived from a study of blood T cell repertoires in COVID-19. Study context: Spain, Italy and the United States supplied samples that represented acute and convalescent COVID-19.

Grouping used clinical history reported by participants in a survey and questionnaire. Germline V gene sequence: CDR1 KGHDR, CDR2 SFDVKD. CDR3 length equals 15 residues. With 6 bases removed from V and 2 bases from J, the gap between germline ends came to 14 bases. The data were produced by immunoSEQ multiplex PCR, yet TCRdb's version contains in-frame clones alone and is incomplete. This sample has 270,000 or so clones, with approximately 90% found just once. This rearrangement joins TRBV24-1 to TRBJ2-3, with unresolved D. The clonotype originates from a man aged 40-55 years who had been exposed to COVID-19. The sample was PBMCs or T cells enriched from blood (not recorded which). The CDR3, as DNA: TGTGCCACCAGTAGTCCAGAATACTACACAGATACGCAGTATTTT. It is translated as CATSSPEYYTDTQYF.